The source of this TCR beta chain is a study of blood T cell repertoires in COVID-19. Study overall: From the United States, Italy and Spain came samples of acute and convalescent COVID-19. T cells, B-cell-depleted T cells, or PBMCs provided the cDNA or gDNA that served as material.

Original analysis: Estimation of nucleated cell counts was performed using reference gene primer amplification. The table came from immunoSEQ multiplex PCR; TCRdb's copy has only in-frame clones and leaves some out. V and J calls and clone size follow that table, whereas D and trimming were derived from the DNA. The sample records 110,000 or so clones, around nine tenths being singletons. Sample: peripheral blood. This receptor was obtained from a woman in her seventies who had recovered from COVID-19.

DNA for the CDR3: TGTGCCAGCACCGCAGGGGGCGAGGAGACCCAGTACTTC. Encoded protein: CASTAGGEETQYF. The chain combines TRBV12-3 or TRBV12-4 with TRBJ2-5, with 8 bases aligning to TRBD1. This CDR3 has 13 amino acids. V dropped 7 bases and J dropped 5; count of bases not matched to a gene: 6.